A single sample gave rise to the 13 T cell receptor beta chains below, sequenced in a study of T-cell memory formation after mild COVID-19. In TCRdb, the 5' RACE reads were re-called with MiXCR into one record per CDR3 protein. The sample has about 400,000 distinct CDR3 sequences, 24% seen once; the top ten hold around 8.1%. Sequenced sample: PBMCs or a T cell subset sorted from them (not recorded which). Receptor source: an adult woman who had mild COVID-19 (a few samples of this study predate the infection). Cell type and time point are not known.

V and J are TRBV4-2 and TRBJ2-7, with 8 bases matching TRBD2. The V gene end was trimmed by 3 bases and the J gene end by 5 bases; junction bases not matched to a gene: 9. The CDR3 totals 15 residues. Germline CDR1 reads LGHNA; CDR2 reads YNFKEQ. The CDR3 DNA is TGTGCCAGCAGCCACCCGGGACTAGATTCCCACGAGCAGTACTTC. This codes for CASSHPGLDSHEQYF.

The gene calls are TRBV12-3 or TRBV12-4 and TRBJ2-3; 16 bases align to TRBD2. This CDR3 region has 18 residues. V gave up 5 bases and J gave up 5 bases; unmatched junction bases: 10. In nucleotides, the CDR3 is TGTGCCAGCAGTCCTAAGGGACTAGCGGGGGGGCTATTAGATACGCAGTATTTT. Amino acids: CASSPKGLAGGLLDTQYF.

The rearrangement links TRBV20-1 to TRBJ2-3, with 7 bases matching TRBD2. CDR1 is DFQATT, CDR2 SNEGSKA, per germline (reference sequence). The CDR3 extends over 13 amino acids. V dropped 4 bases and J dropped 2; count of bases not matched to a gene: 3. The CDR3 loop reads CSAKGLYTDTQYF. The CDR3 DNA is TGCAGTGCTAAGGGACTATACACAGATACGCAGTATTTT.

This clonotype was seen a handful of times. The CDR3: CASRLSSSSYNSPLHF. CDR3 DNA: TGCGCCAGCAGACTCTCGTCGAGCTCCTATAATTCACCCCTCCACTTT. This chain links TRBV5-1 with TRBJ1-6; D not resolved. V lost 5 bases and J 0 bases, leaving 12 bases between the germline ends. The germline CDR1 and CDR2 sequences are SGHRS and YFSETQ. The CDR3 has 16 residues.

The chain recombines TRBV7-2 with TRBJ1-2, with D maybe TRBD1 (5 bases). Trimming left V 2 bases short and J 3 bases short, with 16 bases between. This CDR3 is 16 amino acids long. The germline V gene has CDR1 SGHTA and CDR2 FQGNSA. CDR3 DNA: TGTGCCAGCAGCTTAATGGGGGTTTCTTCAGACTATGGCTACACCTTC. This codes for CASSLMGVSSDYGYTF.

The gene calls are TRBV3-1 and TRBJ1-6; D is undetermined. Per the germline V gene, CDR1 is LGHDT and CDR2 is YNNKEL (reference sequence). The CDR3 is 17 amino acids. Trimming cost V 3 bases and J 7 bases, with 19 bases left between them. The CDR3 nucleotides are TGTGCCAGCAGCCACCTACAGAGTCAGGCCTCGAATTCACCCCTCCACTTT. As protein: CASSHLQSQASNSPLHF.

This clonotype was observed a handful of times. The chain recombines TRBV4-1 with TRBJ1-1; D unclear. The V end was cut by 0 bases, the J end by 4 bases, with 12 bases between. Germline values: CDR1 MGHRA, CDR2 YSYEKL. The CDR3 consists of 15 residues. The CDR3 DNA reads TGCGCCAGCAGCCAAGAGAGGACCATGGGCACTGAAGCTTTCTTT. Its protein is CASSQERTMGTEAFF.

In its sample, this clonotype was seen a few times. CDR3 nucleotides: TGCAGTGCCCTAGCGGGGGGGCGAGTCACAGATACGCAGTATTTT. It encodes CSALAGGRVTDTQYF. The chain has TRBV20-1 and TRBJ2-3; TRBD2 matches 12 bases. V gave up 6 bases and J gave up 2 bases; unmatched junction bases: 6. The CDR3 has 15 residues. Germline V CDR1 and CDR2: DFQATT, SNEGSKA (reference sequence).

This clonotype was counted a few times. The rearrangement links TRBV7-6 to TRBJ2-3; D possibly matches TRBD1 or TRBD2 (5 bases each). The V gene lost 2 bases and the J gene lost 3 bases, with 15 bases spanning the gap. Germline V CDR1 and CDR2: SGHVS, FNYEAQ. This CDR3 is built from 16 residues. CDR3 in amino acids: CASSLMGTRATDTQYF. CDR3 nucleotides: TGTGCCAGCAGCTTAATGGGGACGCGAGCAACAGATACGCAGTATTTT.

This clonotype was counted a few times. Here the CDR3 DNA reads TGTGCCAGCAGCTTGGGACTAGCCGTGGGAAAAGATACGCAGTATTTT. This encodes CASSLGLAVGKDTQYF. The genes are TRBV5-6 and TRBJ2-3; 7 bases line up with TRBD2. The CDR3 has 16 residues. CDR1 and CDR2 from the germline V gene are SGHDT and YYEEEE. Unmatched junction bases numbered 9, after V lost 0 bases and J lost 5 bases.

This clonotype has ten or more counts. In DNA form, the CDR3 reads TGCAGTGCTAAGGCGGGGGCTCCAGATACGCAGTATTTT. Its translation is CSAKAGAPDTQYF. This chain connects TRBV20-1 to TRBJ2-3, with TRBD2 as a possible D gene (7 bases). V lost 4 bases to trimming and J lost 4 bases, with 12 bases between them. This CDR3 comprises 13 residues. Germline CDR1 is DFQATT and CDR2 is SNEGSKA (reference sequence).

V is TRBV12-3 or TRBV12-4 and J is TRBJ1-6; 7 positions match TRBD1. The CDR3 loop spans 15 amino acids. Germline trimming cut 5 bases from V and 7 bases from J; bases unmatched to any gene: 8. The CDR3 bases are TGTGCCAGCAGTGACGCGACAGGGATCAATTCACCCCTCCACTTT. This encodes CASSDATGINSPLHF.

The chain uses TRBV11-3 and TRBJ2-7, with D perhaps matching TRBD1 or TRBD2 (5 bases each). The CDR3 is 12 residues long. Per the germline V gene, CDR1 is SGHNT and CDR2 is YENEEA. V was shortened by 9 bases and J by 1 base, with 10 bases between the two germline ends. DNA of the CDR3: TGTGCCAGGGGACGGTTGTCCTACGAGCAGTACTTC. Protein: CARGRLSYEQYF.